The 5 T cell receptor beta chains below all came from one sample that was sequenced in a study of blood T cell repertoires in COVID-19. Measured with immunoSEQ multiplex PCR; TCRdb has only the in-frame clones, and not every one. The profile shows tens of thousands of clones, 80% to 90% of them singletons. What was sequenced was peripheral blood. The receptor set was obtained from a man aged 50-60 years with acute or convalescent COVID-19.

This clone has a handful of counts. This chain uses TRBV28 with TRBJ2-2, with 10 bases aligning to TRBD2. The CDR3 is made up of 17 amino acids. V lost 1 base to trimming and J lost 6 bases; unmatched junction nucleotides: 8. The germline gives CDR1 MDHEN, CDR2 SYDVKM. The CDR3 sequence: CASSLFDLAGGPGELFF. In DNA form, the CDR3 reads TGTGCCAGCAGTTTATTTGACTTAGCGGGGGGACCCGGGGAGCTGTTTTTT.

The chain links TRBV28 to TRBJ1-1; D uncertain. Trimming left V 2 bases short and J 7 bases short, with 8 bases between. Looked up from germline, CDR1 is MDHEN and CDR2 is SYDVKM. This CDR3 is 12 amino acids long. The CDR3 sequence: CASSLRRVEAFF. The CDR3 DNA reads as TGTGCCAGCAGTTTACGACGGGTTGAAGCTTTCTTT.

The genes are TRBV14 and TRBJ2-5; the match to TRBD1 covers 8 bases. CDR1 is SGHDN, CDR2 FVKESK, per germline. J lost 5 bases, V lost 2 bases, and 10 bases had no gene match. The CDR3 has 16 amino acids. Here the CDR3 DNA reads TGTGCCAGCAGCCAATACGGGACAGGCAATAGGGAGACCCAGTACTTC. It encodes CASSQYGTGNRETQYF.

The chain links TRBV10-3 to TRBJ2-2, with 8 bases that match TRBD1. Losses at the gene ends were 2 bases for V and 3 bases for J; bases not matched to a gene: 2. CDR3 length: 15 residues. Germline CDR1 is ENHRY and CDR2 is SYGVKD. CDR3 sequence (DNA): TGTGCCATCAGTGAGGACAGGGGTTACACCGGGGAGCTGTTTTTT. As protein: CAISEDRGYTGELFF.

This clone was picked up a small number of times. The V call is TRBV3-1 (or the pseudogene TRBV3-2), the J call TRBJ1-2; D remains ambiguous. The CDR3 extends over 13 amino acids. The germline V and J ends were trimmed by 1 base and 6 bases, with 9 bases remaining between them. From germline, CDR1 is LGHDT and CDR2 YNNKEL (reference sequence). CDR3 sequence reads: CASSQGLANGYTF. As DNA, the CDR3 is TGTGCCAGCAGCCAAGGACTGGCGAATGGCTACACCTTC.